This T cell receptor beta chain was captured by sequencing in a study of T cell changes during pregnancy in multiple sclerosis (dated by TCRdb to between 2019 and 2020). As for the study more broadly: The study looked at changes in the T cell repertoire across pregnancy in women with multiple sclerosis.

The junction carries 7 bases between V and J, which are trimmed by 4 bases and 0 bases respectively. Taken from cysteine to phenylalanine, the CDR3 has 14 residues. The DNA shown is the 42-base CDR3, in frame from base 1. In the germline V gene, CDR1 corresponds to MDHEN and CDR2 to SYDVKM. The library was built by means of the immunoSEQ multiplex PCR assay. TCRdb limited this immuneACCESS table to in-frame rearrangements with V and J called. A share of clones is missing; checked studies link under half to unresolved V genes, and the rest is unexplained. The sample table contains tens of thousands of clones; only one count was recorded for roughly nine tenths of them. More than 9% of the sample is taken by the ten largest. This clone was detected once. Its antigen is not yet known. The record has no base qualities; no much larger clone is one base away.

This clonotype was obtained from a female donor with multiple sclerosis, enrolled in a pregnancy study. Here the sequenced sample was CD8+ T cells from peripheral blood mononuclear cells, taken in the second trimester of pregnancy. The chain employs TRBV28 and TRBJ1-5, with the D segment identity uncertain. The encoded CDR3 is CASSSLLSNQPQHF. In nucleotide form, the sequence is TGTGCCAGCAGTTCTCTACTTAGCAATCAGCCCCAGCATTTT.